The clone carrying this TCR beta chain was counted once. Its antigen is as yet unknown. The data were obtained in a study of PD-1 blockade in mismatch repair-deficient tumors. All patients were mismatch repair deficient, assessed by either PCR or immunohistochemistry. TCR sequencing covered a few patients who responded to pembrolizumab. Germline V CDR1 and CDR2: SGHDN, FVKESK. The CDR3 is made up of 13 amino acids. The V end lost 1 base, the J end lost 4 bases, and 8 bases lay between the germline ends. The assay was immunoSEQ multiplex PCR, and TCRdb's table has in-frame clones only and misses some. The sample gives roughly 120,000 clones, about nine tenths of which show up once; 12% is in the top ten. General study results and limits: Tumor-resident clones, often undetectable pretreatment in blood, expanded then contracted after pembrolizumab.

The input for sequencing was peripheral blood, taken just over 70 weeks after starting pembrolizumab. The receptor's source is an adult with mismatch repair-deficient cancer. The rearrangement joins TRBV14 to TRBJ2-7; D is unclear. The CDR3 protein is CASSQAQVYEQYF. The CDR3 DNA reads as TGTGCCAGCAGCCAAGCACAAGTATACGAGCAGTACTTC.